This TCR beta chain was profiled in a study of cytomegalovirus exposure and HLA in healthy donors. Regarding the study as a whole: Most TCR sequences were rare, but some public TCRs occurred in many donors.

Both 60 Vbeta primers and 13 Jbeta primers went into the PCR. Original data processing: In a later analysis, the count reached 80 million or so unique TCR beta chains, with 9 million to 11 million shared. TCRdb keeps only in-frame clones here, not all; method: immunoSEQ multiplex PCR. The V and J calls and clone size come from that table; D and trimming were worked out from the DNA. This sample has 81,000 or so clones, with 62% found just once. Healthy bone marrow donors made up the donor group. Nominally healthy donors were sampled, though unrecorded immune exposures were likely. In the case of this clone: Its antigen is not identified.

The CDR3 has 15 residues. Losses at the gene ends were 4 bases for V and 4 bases for J; bases not matched to a gene: 8. Germline V lookup: CDR1 SGHRS, CDR2 YFSETQ. J is TRBJ2-1 and V is TRBV5-1; TRBD2 matches 7 bases. The specimen sequenced was PBMCs. The source of this sequence is a woman in her twenties or thirties in good health and CMV-seropositive. CDR3 protein: CASSQERGRYNEQFF. In nucleotides, the CDR3 is TGCGCCAGCAGCCAAGAGCGGGGTCGATACAATGAGCAGTTCTTC.